A selection of T cell receptor beta chains follows, all from one sample in a study of identical twins. TCRdb redid the calling of the 5' RACE reads with MiXCR, one entry per CDR3 protein. The data show roughly 1,500,000 distinct CDR3 sequences, less than 35% seen once. The sequenced sample consisted of cord blood. These TCRs come from a newborn girl in good health. The CDR3 runs from the conserved cysteine through the conserved F or W. The D gene is left open where the match is weak. Part of the rows lack a size; the others show once, few, many or a class for expanded clones.

D gene: TRBD1
V gene: TRBV20-1
clone size: .
J gene: TRBJ2-3
CDR3 DNA: TGCAGTGCCGATGGGACAGGGTTCGATACGCAGTATTTT
CDR3 protein: CSADGTGFDTQYF

D gene: TRBD2
V gene: TRBV7-9
clone size: few
J gene: TRBJ2-1
CDR3 DNA: TGTGCCAGCAGCTTAGGGCGGACTAGCGGGGGACCTAGCTCCTACAATGAGCAGTTCTTC
CDR3 protein: CASSLGRTSGGPSSYNEQFF

D gene: TRBD1
V gene: TRBV5-6
clone size: few
J gene: TRBJ2-1
CDR3 DNA: TGTGCCAGCAGCCGACAGGGTGGTGACACTGAGCAGTTCTTC
CDR3 protein: CASSRQGGDTEQFF

D gene: .
V gene: TRBV2
clone size: .
J gene: TRBJ1-5
CDR3 DNA: TGTGCCAGCAGTGAATTTGTAGGTGGGGACGTCCTAATTTGGGGCAATCAGCCCCAGCATTTT
CDR3 protein: CASSEFVGGDVLIWGNQPQHF

D gene: .
V gene: TRBV20-1
clone size: few
J gene: TRBJ1-2
CDR3 DNA: TGCAGTGCTAGAGATCGCGTGTGGGGCTACACCTTC
CDR3 protein: CSARDRVWGYTF

D gene: .
V gene: TRBV5-1
clone size: .
J gene: TRBJ1-1
CDR3 DNA: TGCGCCAGCAGCCCCGGGAGGCTTGTAGGCAGGACAAACACTGAAGCTTTCTTT
CDR3 protein: CASSPGRLVGRTNTEAFF

D gene: .
V gene: TRBV5-1
clone size: .
J gene: TRBJ1-2
CDR3 DNA: TGCGCCAGCAAGATAGGGGGGCTATCTAACTATGGCTACACCTTC
CDR3 protein: CASKIGGLSNYGYTF

D gene: .
V gene: TRBV7-9
clone size: .
J gene: TRBJ2-7
CDR3 DNA: TGTGCCAGCAGGCCTTGTGGGGGGGAGCAGTACTTC
CDR3 protein: CASRPCGGEQYF

D gene: .
V gene: TRBV6-1
clone size: .
J gene: TRBJ2-3
CDR3 DNA: TGTGCCAGCAGCGCCCGGGGTACGTCAGATACGCAGTATTTT
CDR3 protein: CASSARGTSDTQYF

D gene: .
V gene: TRBV21-1
clone size: few
J gene: TRBJ1-2
CDR3 DNA: TGTGCCAGCAGCAAAGCCGGGGACTATGGCTACACCTTC
CDR3 protein: CASSKAGDYGYTF

D gene: TRBD1
V gene: TRBV30
clone size: once
J gene: TRBJ2-3
CDR3 DNA: TGTGCCTGGGGGCAGGCTACAGGGGGAGATACGCAGTATTTT
CDR3 protein: CAWGQATGGDTQYF

D gene: .
V gene: TRBV7-9
clone size: once
J gene: TRBJ1-2
CDR3 DNA: TGTGCCAGCAGCTACGCGCCGGGACTGTATGGCTGCACCTTC
CDR3 protein: CASSYAPGLYGCTF

D gene: TRBD1
V gene: TRBV7-9
clone size: .
J gene: TRBJ2-1
CDR3 DNA: TGTGCCAGCAGCCAAGGGACAGGAGGTATACACAATGAGCAGTTCTTC
CDR3 protein: CASSQGTGGIHNEQFF

D gene: .
V gene: TRBV28
clone size: many
J gene: TRBJ2-7
CDR3 DNA: TGTGCCAGCAGCCGTCTGATCTACGAGCAGTACTTC
CDR3 protein: CASSRLIYEQYF

D gene: TRBD1
V gene: TRBV4-1
clone size: .
J gene: TRBJ1-1
CDR3 DNA: TGCGCCAGCAGCCGACAGGGAACAGTCACTGAAGCTTTCTTT
CDR3 protein: CASSRQGTVTEAFF

D gene: .
V gene: TRBV29-1
clone size: many
J gene: TRBJ2-5
CDR3 DNA: TGCAGCGCTACAGGGAAAGAGACCCAGTACTTC
CDR3 protein: CSATGKETQYF

D gene: TRBD1
V gene: TRBV29-1
clone size: .
J gene: TRBJ2-7
CDR3 DNA: TGCAGCGTTGTGGGGAGACAGGGGGGCTCCTACGAGCAGTACTTC
CDR3 protein: CSVVGRQGGSYEQYF

D gene: TRBD2
V gene: TRBV14
clone size: .
J gene: TRBJ2-3
CDR3 DNA: TGTGCCAGCAGCGGGACTAGAGAGTATTTT
CDR3 protein: CASSGTREYF

D gene: .
V gene: TRBV24-1
clone size: .
J gene: TRBJ2-3
CDR3 DNA: TGTGCCACCTCGGGGACACCTAGCACAGATACGCAGTATTTT
CDR3 protein: CATSGTPSTDTQYF

D gene: .
V gene: TRBV27
clone size: .
J gene: TRBJ2-1
CDR3 DNA: TGTGCCAGCAGTCCGTACAGGGCTAGCTACAATGAGCAGTTCTTC
CDR3 protein: CASSPYRASYNEQFF

D gene: .
V gene: TRBV18
clone size: .
J gene: TRBJ1-6
CDR3 DNA: TGTGCCAGCTCACTAGAAGGACCAGGGGCTAAGGATTCACCCCTCCACTTT
CDR3 protein: CASSLEGPGAKDSPLHF

D gene: TRBD2
V gene: TRBV15
clone size: .
J gene: TRBJ2-1
CDR3 DNA: TGTGCCACCGGGACTACTTCCTACAATGAGCAGTTCTTC
CDR3 protein: CATGTTSYNEQFF

D gene: TRBD1
V gene: TRBV9
clone size: .
J gene: TRBJ2-3
CDR3 DNA: TGTGCCAGCAGCGTAGGGGGGACAGGCACAGATACGCAGTATTTT
CDR3 protein: CASSVGGTGTDTQYF